Only a few counts were recorded for the clone carrying this TCR beta chain. Its antigen is not known. Assay: immunoSEQ multiplex PCR; the TCRdb copy retains only in-frame clones and omits some. The sample records some 64,000 clones, 90% being singletons. The germline gives CDR1 MNHEY, CDR2 SVGAGI. V was trimmed by 2 bases and J by 5 bases, leaving 12 bases between them. The CDR3 is 14 amino acids. These data are taken from a study of T cells in localized non-small cell lung cancer. Study results and caveats: The greatest T cell clonality was found in uninvolved adjacent lung (higher than in tumor).

The chain employs TRBV6-5 and TRBJ1-1, with a tentative D call TRBD1 (5 bases). The origin of this receptor is a woman aged 35 to 75 with stage I lung adenocarcinoma. The source was peripheral blood, collected before any cancer treatment. CDR3 in DNA: TGTGCCAGCAGTTACCGGAACCAGGGAACTGAAGCTTTCTTT. Residues: CASSYRNQGTEAFF.